This is a list of T cell receptor beta chains from one sample in a study of T cells in Graves' hyperthyroidism and ophthalmopathy. TCRdb itself ran the multiplex PCR reads through MiXCR, one entry per CDR3 protein. The data contain about 640,000 distinct CDR3 sequences, roughly 20% of them singletons. The source material was blood. All receptors come from a man younger than 45 with Graves' ophthalmopathy. CDR3s include the opening cysteine and the closing phenylalanine or tryptophan. A D gene is named only where the DNA matches it firmly. Clone size is not always given. Where it is, it says once, few, many or a class for expanded clones.

TRBJ1-4 TRBV4-1 - 15 - TGCGCCAGCAGCCAAGATGGGCCAACTAATGAAAAACTGTTTTTT CASSQDGPTNEKLFF
TRBJ2-7 TRBV12-3/TRBV12-4 - 14 many TGTGCCAGCAGTCCATCGGGAATCATCTACGAGCAGTACTTC CASSPSGIIYEQYF
TRBJ1-2 TRBV11-2 TRBD1 17 many TGTGCCAGCAGCTTAGACCTTCCGGGACAGGGATTCTATGGCTACACCTTC CASSLDLPGQGFYGYTF
TRBJ2-1 TRBV6-2/TRBV6-3 TRBD2 16 - TGTGCCAGCAGATGGTGGTGGGAGGGCCTCGGCAATGAGCAGTTCTTC CASRWWWEGLGNEQFF
TRBJ2-1 TRBV5-1 TRBD1 15 - TGCGCCAGCAGCTTGAAGGGGTCAGGGGGCAATGAGCGGTTCTTC CASSLKGSGGNERFF
TRBJ2-7 TRBV28 - 14 many TGCGCCAGCAGCTTGCAGGCGGACTCCTACGAGCAGTACTTC CASSLQADSYEQYF
TRBJ2-3 TRBV9 - 12 - TGTGCCAGCAGCGCCGGGTTTCATACGCAGTATTTT CASSAGFHTQYF
TRBJ1-5 TRBV7-2 - 15 - TGTGCCAGCAGCTTAATTCACCATAGCAATCAGCCCCAGCATTTT CASSLIHHSNQPQHF
TRBJ1-1 TRBV6-2/TRBV6-3 - 17 few TGTGCCAGCAGTTACTCTGGGGGGCGGAACCTGAACACTGAAGCTTTCTTT CASSYSGGRNLNTEAFF
TRBJ2-7 TRBV20-1 - 14 - TGCAGTGCTAGTATCGACGAGACCTACGGACAGCAGTACTTC CSASIDETYGQQYF
TRBJ2-1 TRBV28 TRBD2 15 - TGTGCCAGCAGTGGAGGGACTAGCGGGAGACATGAGCAGTTCTTC CASSGGTSGRHEQFF
TRBJ1-4 TRBV7-8 - 15 many TGTGCCAGCAGCTTTCAGCCCCGGGAGAATGAAAAACTGTTTTTT CASSFQPRENEKLFF
TRBJ1-1 TRBV6-2/TRBV6-3 - 15 many TGTGCCAGCAGACTACCGACAGTGATGAACACTGAAGCTTTCTTT CASRLPTVMNTEAFF
TRBJ2-1 TRBV11-2 TRBD2 17 many TGTGCCAGCAGCTTAGGATTTGGTAGCGGGAGCGGTAATGAGCAGTTCTTC CASSLGFGSGSGNEQFF
TRBJ1-1 TRBV11-2 - 15 many TGTGCCAGCAGCTTAGAAGTTGGAAGGGACACTGAAGCTTTCTTT CASSLEVGRDTEAFF
TRBJ2-5 TRBV12-3/TRBV12-4 TRBD2 15 - TGTGCCAGCAGTCTGGGGGGGAGCCCCTGGGAGACCCAGTACTTC CASSLGGSPWETQYF
TRBJ1-1 TRBV3-1 - 14 few TGTGCCAGCAGCCGGCTCCAGGGGAACACTGGAGCTTTCTTT CASSRLQGNTGAFF